This T cell receptor (beta chain) was obtained from a study of blood T cell repertoires in COVID-19. Study as a whole: Italy, Spain and the United States were the sources of the convalescent and acute COVID-19 samples.

This clone was recorded at least ten times. Clones were read by immunoSEQ multiplex PCR, and TCRdb kept only the in-frame ones, dropping some. The sample has some 100,000 clones, approximately 84% seen once. V was clipped by 0 bases and J by 4 bases, with 16 bases between them. This CDR3 is built from 16 residues. Per germline, CDR1 SGHNT and CDR2 YYREEE (reference sequence). The source is a woman aged 55-70 years with acute or convalescent COVID-19. The chain is built from TRBV5-4 and TRBJ1-1; weak D call: TRBD1 (6 bases). The specimen sequenced was peripheral blood. DNA for the CDR3: TGTGCCAGCAGCTTGGCCGGGTCAGGGGTGGGCACTGAAGCTTTCTTT. Residues: CASSLAGSGVGTEAFF. Together with reference TRBV5-4 and TRBJ1-1, the CDR3 gives the full variable domain: ETGVTQSPTHLIKTRGQQVTLRCSSQSGHNTVSWYQQALGQGPQFIFQYYREEENGRGNFPPRFSGLQFPNYSSELNVNALELDDSALYLCASSLAGSGVGTEAFFGQGTRLTVV.